This TCR beta chain was identified in a study of PD-1 blockade in mismatch repair-deficient tumors. Sequencing was performed with immunoSEQ multiplex PCR; in TCRdb, only in-frame clones are kept and a portion is missing. The sample yields about 84,000 clones, around 85% seen once. The CDR3 is 15 residues long. Germline V gene data show CDR1 as GTSNPN and CDR2 as SVGIG (reference sequence). Trimming removed 1 base at V and 4 bases at J, with 14 bases between. Points from the study as a whole: After pembrolizumab, tumor-resident clones rose rapidly, then generally contracted before radiologic responses.

All patients were mismatch repair deficient, assessed by either PCR or immunohistochemistry. The TCR-sequenced patients were a few responders to pembrolizumab. On this clone: Its antigen is as yet unknown.

The genes are TRBV30 and TRBJ2-1; D gene uncertain. The clonotype originates from an adult with mismatch repair-deficient cancer. The source was peripheral blood, collected 12 weeks after starting pembrolizumab. CDR3 DNA sequence: TGTGCCTGGAGTGGGGGTCCAAGGATTTACAATGAGCAGTTCTTC. Encoded protein: CAWSGGPRIYNEQFF. The complete variable domain, with remaining parts taken from reference TRBV30 and TRBJ2-1, reads SQTIHQWPATLVQPVGSPLSLECTVEGTSNPNLYWYRQAAGRGLQLLFYSVGIGQISSEVPQNLSASRPQDRQFILSSKKLLLSDSGFYLCAWSGGPRIYNEQFFGPGTRLTVL.